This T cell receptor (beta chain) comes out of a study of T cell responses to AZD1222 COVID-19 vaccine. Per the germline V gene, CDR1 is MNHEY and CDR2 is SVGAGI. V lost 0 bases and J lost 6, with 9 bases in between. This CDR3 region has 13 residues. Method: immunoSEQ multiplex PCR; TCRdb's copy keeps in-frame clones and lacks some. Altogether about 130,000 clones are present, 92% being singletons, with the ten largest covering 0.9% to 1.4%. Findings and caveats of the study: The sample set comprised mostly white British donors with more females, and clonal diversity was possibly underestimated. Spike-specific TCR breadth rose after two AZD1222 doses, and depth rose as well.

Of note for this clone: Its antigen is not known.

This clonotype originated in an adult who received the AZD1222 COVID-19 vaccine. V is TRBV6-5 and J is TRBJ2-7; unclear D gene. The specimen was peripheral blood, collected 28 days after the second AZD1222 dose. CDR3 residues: CASSYSTGSEQYF. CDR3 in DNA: TGTGCCAGCAGTTACTCGACGGGCTCCGAGCAGTACTTC.